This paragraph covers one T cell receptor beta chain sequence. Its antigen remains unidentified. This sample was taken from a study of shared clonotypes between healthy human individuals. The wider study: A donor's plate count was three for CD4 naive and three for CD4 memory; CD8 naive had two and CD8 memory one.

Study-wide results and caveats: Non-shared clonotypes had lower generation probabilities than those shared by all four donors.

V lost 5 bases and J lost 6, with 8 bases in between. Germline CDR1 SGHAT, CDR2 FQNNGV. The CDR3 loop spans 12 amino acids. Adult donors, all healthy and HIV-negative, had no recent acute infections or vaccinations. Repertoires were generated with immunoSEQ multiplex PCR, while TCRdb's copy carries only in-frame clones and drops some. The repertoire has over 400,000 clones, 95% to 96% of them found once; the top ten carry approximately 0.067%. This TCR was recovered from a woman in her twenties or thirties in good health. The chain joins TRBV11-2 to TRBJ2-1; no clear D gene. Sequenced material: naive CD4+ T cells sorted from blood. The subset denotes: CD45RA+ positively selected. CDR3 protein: CASSRARNEQFF. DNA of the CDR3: TGTGCCAGCAGCCGGGCTCGCAATGAGCAGTTCTTC.